The 5 T cell receptor beta chains reported below all come from one sample, sequenced in a study of cytomegalovirus exposure and HLA in healthy donors. The PCR employed 60 Vbeta primers together with 13 Jbeta primers. TCRdb's table, derived via immunoSEQ multiplex PCR, lists solely in-frame clones and lacks some. The table shows some 110,000 clones, with approximately 80% occurring only once. Sequenced: PBMCs. The receptors come from a woman in her thirties or forties in good health and CMV-seropositive.

This clone occurred a few times. The chain couples TRBV5-1 to TRBJ2-2; the match to TRBD2 covers 11 bases. The CDR3 is 14 residues long. The trim removed 7 bases at V and 6 bases at J, leaving 5 bases unmatched. Germline CDR1 is SGHRS and CDR2 is YFSETQ. DNA for the CDR3: TGCGCCAGCTCGGTAGCGGGAGGGCCCGGGGAGCTGTTTTTT. This encodes CASSVAGGPGELFF.

This clone has more than one count but fewer than ten. V and J are TRBV7-2 and TRBJ2-3; 7 nucleotides agree with TRBD2. CDR3 length equals 14 residues. Germline V gene lookup returns CDR1 SGHTA and CDR2 FQGNSA. The junction had 5 bases not matched to a gene; V was cut back by 1 base and J by 7 bases. CDR3 amino acids: CASSLGATSHTQYF. CDR3 nucleotides: TGTGCCAGCAGCTTAGGGGCGACTAGCCATACGCAGTATTTT.

The genes are TRBV4-1 and TRBJ2-7; D is possibly TRBD2 (6 bases). Germline V lookup: CDR1 MGHRA, CDR2 YSYEKL. The ends were cut back, 1 base at V and 5 bases at J, with 15 bases in the middle. The CDR3 runs to 15 residues. CDR3 sequence: CASSQVPGATDEQYF. DNA for the CDR3: TGCGCCAGCAGCCAAGTTCCGGGAGCCACGGACGAGCAGTACTTC.

The V gene is TRBV10-3, the J gene TRBJ2-3, with 9 bases identical to TRBD2. V lost 8 bases, J lost 3 bases, and 6 bases stayed unmatched. The CDR3 extends over 14 amino acids. Germline V gives CDR1 ENHRY, CDR2 SYGVKD. The chain's CDR3 is CAISASGDTDTQYF. The CDR3 nucleotides are TGTGCCATCTCGGCTAGCGGGGATACAGATACGCAGTATTTT.

This chain links TRBV28 with TRBJ2-6, with unresolved D. V lost 7 bases and J 0 bases, leaving 13 bases between the germline ends. The germline gives CDR1 MDHEN, CDR2 SYDVKM. This CDR3 is 16 amino acids long. The CDR3 region is CASKTDTYSGANVLTF. The CDR3 coding sequence is TGTGCCAGCAAGACTGATACATACTCTGGGGCCAACGTCCTGACTTTC.